This T cell receptor (beta chain) was captured by sequencing in a study of T cell responses to AZD1222 COVID-19 vaccine. Study-level results: Only a handful of people who got AZD1222 tested seropositive at baseline. Two AZD1222 administrations were followed by greater Spike-specific TCR breadth and depth. There were repertoire samples only from the period after the peak T cell response. CD4 TCRs associated with vaccination spanned spike, dominating at 160-218 and 743-854.

Turning to this clone: Its specificity is not known.

Trimming removed 3 bases at V and 13 bases at J, with 10 bases between. Germline-derived CDR1 and CDR2 are LNHNV and YYDKDF (reference sequence). This CDR3 region has 12 residues. Some clones are missing from TCRdb's copy, which holds only in-frame ones; the method was immunoSEQ multiplex PCR. The sample holds over 120,000 clones, over 75% seen once. The genes are TRBV15 and TRBJ1-6; D unclear. The source was peripheral blood, collected 28 days after the second dose of the MenACWY control vaccine. The origin of this receptor is an adult who received the MenACWY meningococcal vaccine as a control. CDR3 loop: CATSRRLFPLHF. The CDR3 DNA follows: TGTGCCACCAGCAGGCGGCTCTTTCCCCTCCACTTT.